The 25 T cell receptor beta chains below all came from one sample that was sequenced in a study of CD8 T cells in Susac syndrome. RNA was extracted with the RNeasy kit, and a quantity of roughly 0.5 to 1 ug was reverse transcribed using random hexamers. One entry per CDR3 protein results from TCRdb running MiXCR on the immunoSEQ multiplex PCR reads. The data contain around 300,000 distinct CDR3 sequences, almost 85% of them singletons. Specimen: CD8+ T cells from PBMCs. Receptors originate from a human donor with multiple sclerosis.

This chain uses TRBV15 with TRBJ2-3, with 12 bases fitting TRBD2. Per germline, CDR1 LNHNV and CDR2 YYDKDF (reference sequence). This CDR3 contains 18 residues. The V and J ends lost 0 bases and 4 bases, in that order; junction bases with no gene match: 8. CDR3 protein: CATSRDGTSGRGPDTQYF. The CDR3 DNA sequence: TGTGCCACCAGCAGAGATGGGACTAGCGGGCGGGGGCCAGATACGCAGTATTTT.

The CDR3 protein is CASSFWGREGDTDTQYF. CDR3 DNA sequence: TGTGCCAGCAGTTTCTGGGGCCGGGAGGGGGACACAGATACGCAGTATTTT. The chain links TRBV28 to TRBJ2-3; TRBD2 matches 8 bases. Looked up from germline, CDR1 is MDHEN and CDR2 is SYDVKM. The CDR3 runs 17 residues. V lost 3 bases and J lost 2; bases outside the gene matches: 10.

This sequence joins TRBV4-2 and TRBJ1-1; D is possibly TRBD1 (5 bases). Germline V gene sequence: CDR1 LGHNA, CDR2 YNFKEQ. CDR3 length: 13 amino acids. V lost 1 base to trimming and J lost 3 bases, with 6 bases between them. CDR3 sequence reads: CASSQAGDTEAFF. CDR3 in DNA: TGTGCCAGCAGCCAAGCGGGGGACACTGAAGCTTTCTTT.

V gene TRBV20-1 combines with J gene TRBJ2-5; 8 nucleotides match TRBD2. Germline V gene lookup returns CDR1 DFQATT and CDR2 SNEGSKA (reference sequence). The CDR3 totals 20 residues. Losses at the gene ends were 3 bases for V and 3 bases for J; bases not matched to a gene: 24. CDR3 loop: CSASRGLVGPSKKWEETQYF. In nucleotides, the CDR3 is TGCAGTGCTAGTAGGGGACTAGTGGGACCTTCCAAAAAGTGGGAAGAGACCCAGTACTTC.

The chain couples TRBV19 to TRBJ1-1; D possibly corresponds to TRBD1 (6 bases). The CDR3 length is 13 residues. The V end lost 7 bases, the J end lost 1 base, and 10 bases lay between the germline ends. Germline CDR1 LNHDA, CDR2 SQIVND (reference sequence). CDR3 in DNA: TGTGCCAGTATTCAGGGGACGAACACTGAAGCTTTCTTT. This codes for CASIQGTNTEAFF.

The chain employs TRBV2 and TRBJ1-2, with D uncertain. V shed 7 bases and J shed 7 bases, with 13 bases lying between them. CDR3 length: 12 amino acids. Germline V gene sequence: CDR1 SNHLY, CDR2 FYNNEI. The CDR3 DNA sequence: TGTGCCAGCAACCCCCATCTGGGTGGCTACACCTTC. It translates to CASNPHLGGYTF.

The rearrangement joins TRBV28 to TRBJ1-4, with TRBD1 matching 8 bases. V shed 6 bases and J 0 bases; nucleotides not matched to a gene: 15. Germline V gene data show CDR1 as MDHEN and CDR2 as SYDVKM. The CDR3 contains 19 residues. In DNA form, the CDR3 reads TGTGCCAGCAGCTCTACCCAGGGGGCCACCTATTCAACTAATGAAAAACTGTTTTTT. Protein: CASSSTQGATYSTNEKLFF.

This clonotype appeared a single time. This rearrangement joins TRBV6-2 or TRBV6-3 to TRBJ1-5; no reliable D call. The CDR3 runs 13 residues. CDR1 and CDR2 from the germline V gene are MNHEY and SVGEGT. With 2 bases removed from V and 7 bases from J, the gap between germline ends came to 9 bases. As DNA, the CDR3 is TGTGCCAGCAGTTACCGCCCCCGGCAGCCCCAGCATTTT. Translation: CASSYRPRQPQHF.

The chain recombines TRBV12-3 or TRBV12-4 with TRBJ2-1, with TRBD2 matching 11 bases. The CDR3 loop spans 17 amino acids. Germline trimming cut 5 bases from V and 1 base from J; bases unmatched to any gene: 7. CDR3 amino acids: CASSPTSGSGSYNEQFF. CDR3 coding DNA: TGTGCCAGCAGTCCTACTAGCGGGAGTGGATCCTACAATGAGCAGTTCTTC.

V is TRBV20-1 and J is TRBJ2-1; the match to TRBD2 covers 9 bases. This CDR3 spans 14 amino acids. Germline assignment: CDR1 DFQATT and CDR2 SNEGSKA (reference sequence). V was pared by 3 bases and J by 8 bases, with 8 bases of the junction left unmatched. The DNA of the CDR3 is TGCAGTGCTAGTGGCCTAGCGGGACAGTATGAGCAGTTCTTC. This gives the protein CSASGLAGQYEQFF.

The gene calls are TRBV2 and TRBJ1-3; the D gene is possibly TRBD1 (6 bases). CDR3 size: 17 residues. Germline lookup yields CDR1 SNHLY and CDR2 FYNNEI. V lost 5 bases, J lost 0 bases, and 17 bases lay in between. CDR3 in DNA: TGTGCCAGCAGTCTACATAGGGGGACAAGCTCTGGAAACACCATATATTTT. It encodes CASSLHRGTSSGNTIYF.

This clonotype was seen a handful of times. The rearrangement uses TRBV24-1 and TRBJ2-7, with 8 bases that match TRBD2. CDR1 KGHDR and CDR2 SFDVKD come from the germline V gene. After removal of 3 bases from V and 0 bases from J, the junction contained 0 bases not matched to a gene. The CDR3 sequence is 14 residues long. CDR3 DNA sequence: TGTGCCACCAGTGATAGCGGGAGCTCCTACGAGCAGTACTTC. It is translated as CATSDSGSSYEQYF.

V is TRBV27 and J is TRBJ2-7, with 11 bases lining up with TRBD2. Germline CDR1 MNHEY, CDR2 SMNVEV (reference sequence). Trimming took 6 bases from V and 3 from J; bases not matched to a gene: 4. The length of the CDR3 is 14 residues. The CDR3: CASRIAGGDYEQYF. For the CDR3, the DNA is TGTGCCAGCAGGATAGCGGGAGGGGACTACGAGCAGTACTTC.

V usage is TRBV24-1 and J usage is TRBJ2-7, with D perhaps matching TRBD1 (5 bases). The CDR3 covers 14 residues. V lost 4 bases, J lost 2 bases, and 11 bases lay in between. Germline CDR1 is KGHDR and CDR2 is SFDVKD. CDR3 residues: CATSDQGDPYEQYF. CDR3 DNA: TGTGCCACCAGTGACCAGGGTGATCCCTACGAGCAGTACTTC.

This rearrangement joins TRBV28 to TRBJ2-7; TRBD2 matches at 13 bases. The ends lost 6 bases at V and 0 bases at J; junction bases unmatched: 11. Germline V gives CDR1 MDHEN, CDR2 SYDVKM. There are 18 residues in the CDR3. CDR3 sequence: CASSPFGGLAGTSYEQYF. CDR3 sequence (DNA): TGTGCCAGCAGCCCATTCGGGGGACTAGCGGGAACCTCCTACGAGCAGTACTTC.

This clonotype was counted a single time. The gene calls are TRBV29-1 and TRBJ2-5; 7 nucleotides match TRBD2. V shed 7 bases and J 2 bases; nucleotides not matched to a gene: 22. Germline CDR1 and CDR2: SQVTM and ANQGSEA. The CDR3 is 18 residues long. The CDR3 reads CSAGYGLSLAGAQETQYF. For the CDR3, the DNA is TGCAGCGCCGGATATGGGCTCTCGCTGGCGGGAGCTCAAGAGACCCAGTACTTC. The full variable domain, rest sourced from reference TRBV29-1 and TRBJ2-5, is SAVISQKPSRDICQRGTSLTIQCQVDSQVTMMFWYRQQPGQSLTLIATANQGSEATYESGFVIDKFPISRPNLTFSTLTVSNMSPEDSSIYLCSAGYGLSLAGAQETQYFGPGTRLLVL.

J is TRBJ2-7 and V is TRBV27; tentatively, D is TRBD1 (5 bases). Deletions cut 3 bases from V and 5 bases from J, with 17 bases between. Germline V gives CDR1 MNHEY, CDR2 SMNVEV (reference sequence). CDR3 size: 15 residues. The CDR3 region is CASSLFQGTRDEQYF. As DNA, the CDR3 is TGTGCCAGCAGTTTGTTCCAGGGCACCCGAGACGAGCAGTACTTC.

The CDR3: CSALGSSYNEQFF. CDR3 sequence (DNA): TGCAGCGCCTTAGGGAGCTCCTACAATGAGCAGTTCTTC. The chain employs TRBV29-1 and TRBJ2-1, with D perhaps matching TRBD2 (5 bases). The CDR3 is made up of 13 amino acids. V lost 7 bases and J 0 bases, leaving 10 bases between the germline ends. CDR1 and CDR2 from the germline V gene are SQVTM and ANQGSEA.

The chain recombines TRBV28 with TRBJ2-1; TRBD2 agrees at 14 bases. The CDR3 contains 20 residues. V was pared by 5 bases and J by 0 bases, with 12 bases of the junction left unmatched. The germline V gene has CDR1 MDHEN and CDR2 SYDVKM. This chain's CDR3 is CASSIPGLAGDYRSYNEQFF. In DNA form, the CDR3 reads TGTGCCAGCAGTATCCCGGGACTAGCGGGAGACTATCGCTCCTACAATGAGCAGTTCTTC.

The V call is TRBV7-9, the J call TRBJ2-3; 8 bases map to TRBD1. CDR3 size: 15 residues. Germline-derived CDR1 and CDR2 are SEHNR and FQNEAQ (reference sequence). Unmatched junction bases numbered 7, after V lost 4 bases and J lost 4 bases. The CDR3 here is CASSYGQGRADTQYF. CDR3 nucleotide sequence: TGTGCCAGCAGCTATGGACAGGGTCGGGCAGATACGCAGTATTTT.

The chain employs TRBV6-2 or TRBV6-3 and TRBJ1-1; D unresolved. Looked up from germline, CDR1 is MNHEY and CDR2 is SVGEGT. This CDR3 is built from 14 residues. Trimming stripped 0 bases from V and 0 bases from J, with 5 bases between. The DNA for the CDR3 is TGTGCCAGCAGTTACTCGAAGGTGAACACTGAAGCTTTCTTT. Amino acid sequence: CASSYSKVNTEAFF.

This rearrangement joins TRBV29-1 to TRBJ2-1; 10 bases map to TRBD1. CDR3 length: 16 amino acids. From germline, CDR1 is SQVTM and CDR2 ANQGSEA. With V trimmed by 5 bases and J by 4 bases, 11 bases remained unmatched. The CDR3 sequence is CSVTLDGQGVYNEQFF. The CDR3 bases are TGCAGCGTTACTCTTGACGGACAGGGGGTTTACAATGAGCAGTTCTTC.

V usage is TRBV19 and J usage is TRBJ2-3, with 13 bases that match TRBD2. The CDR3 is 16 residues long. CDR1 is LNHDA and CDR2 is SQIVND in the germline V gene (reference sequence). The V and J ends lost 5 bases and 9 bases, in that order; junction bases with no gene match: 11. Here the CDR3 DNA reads TGTGCCAGTAGTCTGTATGGACTAGCGGGAGTTGGGACGCAGTATTTT. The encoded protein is CASSLYGLAGVGTQYF.

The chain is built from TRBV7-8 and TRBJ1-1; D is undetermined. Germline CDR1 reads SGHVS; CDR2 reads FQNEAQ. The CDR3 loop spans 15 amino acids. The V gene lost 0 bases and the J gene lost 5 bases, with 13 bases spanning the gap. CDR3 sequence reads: CASSLAGRPSTEAFF. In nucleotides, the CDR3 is TGTGCCAGCAGCTTAGCCGGCAGGCCTTCGACTGAAGCTTTCTTT.

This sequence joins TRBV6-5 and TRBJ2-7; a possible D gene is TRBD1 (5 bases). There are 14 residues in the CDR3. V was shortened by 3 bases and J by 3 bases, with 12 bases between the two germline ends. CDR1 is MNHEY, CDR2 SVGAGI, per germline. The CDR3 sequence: CASSYHGQGYEQYF. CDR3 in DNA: TGTGCCAGCAGTTATCACGGACAAGGCTACGAGCAGTACTTC.